This TCR beta chain was recorded in a study of T cell responses to AZD1222 COVID-19 vaccine. A word on this clone: Antigen: not known.

The CDR3 is 13 residues long. Trimming cost V 4 bases and J 7 bases, with 11 bases left between them. CDR1 is LGHDT, CDR2 YNNKEL, per germline (reference sequence). Study-wide results and limits: Donors, mostly white British, included more females; clonal diversity was possibly underestimated.

The table came from immunoSEQ multiplex PCR; TCRdb's copy has only in-frame clones and leaves some out. The sample has roughly 120,000 clones, 75% to 90% seen once; the top ten hold roughly 2.7%. This sequence was found in an adult who received the AZD1222 COVID-19 vaccine. Sequencing was performed on peripheral blood, taken 28 days after the second AZD1222 dose. The chain is built from TRBV3-1 (or the pseudogene TRBV3-2) and TRBJ1-5; D uncertain. The CDR3 here is CASSRSVEQPQHF. The CDR3 nucleotides are TGTGCCAGCAGCCGGAGCGTAGAACAGCCCCAGCATTTT.